These T cell receptor beta chains were read from a single sample in a study of T cells in Graves' hyperthyroidism and ophthalmopathy. One entry per CDR3 protein, called by TCRdb with MiXCR from the multiplex PCR reads. In the table there are hundreds of thousands of distinct CDR3 sequences, over 12% of which are singletons. The sample taken for sequencing was blood. These receptor sequences come from a man younger than 35 with Graves' ophthalmopathy. The CDR3 runs from the conserved cysteine through the conserved F or W.

v_gene: TRBV5-1; CDR3aa: CASSLATRAIEQFF
v_gene: TRBV20-1; CDR3aa: CSAQRLAQEQFF
v_gene: TRBV9; CDR3aa: CASSDQSTDTQYF
v_gene: TRBV11-2; CDR3aa: CASSPRTSYEQFF
v_gene: TRBV10-3; CDR3aa: CATTSGTGGMNEQFF
v_gene: TRBV4-1; CDR3aa: CASSPAAEETQYF
v_gene: TRBV25-1; CDR3aa: CASRRGGGETQYF
v_gene: TRBV18; CDR3aa: CASPPLPDRDTEAFF
v_gene: TRBV28; CDR3aa: CASSSQGGERTGELFF
v_gene: TRBV3-1; CDR3aa: CASSQDVGGPSYGYTF
v_gene: TRBV3-1; CDR3aa: CASSPLGGELFF
v_gene: TRBV4-1; CDR3aa: CASSQVGRIYEQYF
v_gene: TRBV10-2; CDR3aa: CASREQSYTGELFF
v_gene: TRBV9; CDR3aa: CASSTLPGQGTAGELFF